The sequence of this T cell receptor beta chain was determined in a study of cytomegalovirus exposure and HLA in healthy donors. The study's findings and limits: First-cohort TCR clusters tended to co-occur in the 120 or so validation repertoires, a later analysis found.

In the case of this clone: The antigen is not known.

The protocol was immunoSEQ multiplex PCR, while the TCRdb copy is restricted to in-frame clones and leaves out a portion. The profile shows about 190,000 clones, roughly 82% of them singletons. V was cut by 5 bases and J by 7 bases, with 8 bases left in between. This CDR3 comprises 12 residues. The germline V gene encodes CDR1 SGHTA and CDR2 FQGNSA. V and J are TRBV7-2 and TRBJ2-2; D uncertain. Material: PBMCs. The source of this sequence is a woman aged 18-35 years in good health and CMV-seronegative. CDR3 sequence: CASSPRVGELFF. The DNA for the CDR3 is TGTGCCAGCAGCCCTCGGGTCGGGGAGCTGTTTTTT.